These 6 T cell receptor beta chains originate from one sample sequenced in a study of T-cell memory formation after mild COVID-19. In TCRdb, the 5' RACE reads were re-called with MiXCR into one record per CDR3 protein. The data contain approximately 430,000 distinct CDR3 sequences, more than 20% of them seen just once; the ten biggest clones take up around 12%. The specimen was PBMCs or a T cell subset sorted from them (not recorded which). The receptors shown here come from an adult woman who had mild COVID-19 (a few samples of this study predate the infection). Cell type and time point are not known.

The J gene is TRBJ2-1, the V gene TRBV12-3 or TRBV12-4, with 10 nucleotides matching TRBD1. The CDR3 has 14 amino acids. V lost 4 bases and J lost 7; bases outside the gene matches: 4. CDR3 DNA: TGTGCCAGCAGTTCTCGGACAGGGGGTAATGAGCAGTTCTTC. It codes for CASSSRTGGNEQFF.

The chain couples TRBV14 to TRBJ2-1; no reliable D call. Germline assignment: CDR1 SGHDN and CDR2 FVKESK. The CDR3 has 13 residues. Trimming removed 5 bases at V and 0 bases at J, with 5 bases between. The chain's CDR3 is CASSSFSYNEQFF. The DNA for the CDR3 is TGTGCCAGCAGCAGCTTCTCCTACAATGAGCAGTTCTTC. The full variable domain, in which reference TRBV14 and TRBJ2-1 provide the parts outside the CDR3, is EAGVTQFPSHSVIEKGQTVTLRCDPISGHDNLYWYRRVMGKEIKFLLHFVKESKQDESGMPNNRFLAERTGGTYSTLKVQPAELEDSGVYFCASSSFSYNEQFFGPGTRLTVL.

In this sample, this clonotype turned up many times. This chain connects TRBV18 to TRBJ1-1, with 7 bases lining up with TRBD1. J was trimmed by 10 bases and V by 4 bases; bases with no gene match: 3. CDR1 and CDR2 (germline): KGHSH, LQKENI. This CDR3 comprises 11 residues. The CDR3 region has the DNA TGTGCCAGCTCACAGGGACAGTTAGCTTTCTTT. Protein: CASSQGQLAFF.

In nucleotides, the CDR3 is TGCAGCGTTAACCGGGACAAGGCTTTCTTT. Amino acid sequence: CSVNRDKAFF. This sequence joins TRBV29-1 and TRBJ1-1; D is possibly TRBD1 (6 bases). Germline lookup yields CDR1 SQVTM and CDR2 ANQGSEA. CDR3 length: 10 amino acids. The ends were cut back, 5 bases at V and 11 bases at J, with 12 bases in the middle.

The chain carries TRBV6-1 and TRBJ2-7; a weak D match, TRBD2 (6 bases). Trimming removed 3 bases from V and 0 bases from J, with 9 bases in between. The CDR3 runs 14 residues. CDR1 and CDR2 from the germline V gene are MNHNS and SASEGT. The CDR3 DNA reads as TGTGCCAGCAGTGAGGCCGGGAGCTCCTACGAGCAGTACTTC. Translation gives CASSEAGSSYEQYF.

This sequence joins TRBV12-3 or TRBV12-4 and TRBJ2-5; TRBD2 might be the D (6 bases). The V and J ends lost 0 bases and 5 bases respectively, with 13 bases between them. This CDR3 region has 15 residues. CDR3 sequence reads: CASSLAEGLAETQYF. The CDR3, as DNA: TGTGCCAGCAGTTTAGCGGAGGGGCTAGCGGAGACCCAGTACTTC.